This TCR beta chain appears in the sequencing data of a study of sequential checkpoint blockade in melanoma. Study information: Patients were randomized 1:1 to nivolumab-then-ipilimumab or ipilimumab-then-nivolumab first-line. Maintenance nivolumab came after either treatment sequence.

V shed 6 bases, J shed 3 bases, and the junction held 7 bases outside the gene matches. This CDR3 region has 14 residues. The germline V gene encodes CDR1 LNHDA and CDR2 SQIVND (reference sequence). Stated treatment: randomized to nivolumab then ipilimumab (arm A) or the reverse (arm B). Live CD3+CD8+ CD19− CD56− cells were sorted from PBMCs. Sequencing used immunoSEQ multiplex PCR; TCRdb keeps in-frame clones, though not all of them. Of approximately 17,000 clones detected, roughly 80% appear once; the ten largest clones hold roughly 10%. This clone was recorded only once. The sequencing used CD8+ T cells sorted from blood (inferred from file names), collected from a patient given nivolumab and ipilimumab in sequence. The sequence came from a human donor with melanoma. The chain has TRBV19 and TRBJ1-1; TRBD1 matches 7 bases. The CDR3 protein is CASRETGMDTEAFF. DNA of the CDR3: TGTGCCAGTAGGGAGACAGGGATGGACACTGAAGCTTTCTTT.